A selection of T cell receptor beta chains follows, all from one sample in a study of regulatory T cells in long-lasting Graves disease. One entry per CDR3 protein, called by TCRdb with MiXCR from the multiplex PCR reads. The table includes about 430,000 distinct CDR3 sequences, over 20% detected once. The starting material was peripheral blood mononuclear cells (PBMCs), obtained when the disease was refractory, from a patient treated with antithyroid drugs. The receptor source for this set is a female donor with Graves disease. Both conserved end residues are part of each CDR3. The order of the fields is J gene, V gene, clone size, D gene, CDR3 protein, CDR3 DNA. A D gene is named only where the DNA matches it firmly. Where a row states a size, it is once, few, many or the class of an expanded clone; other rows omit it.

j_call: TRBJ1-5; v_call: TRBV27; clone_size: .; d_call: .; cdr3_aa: CASRGGGRQPQHF; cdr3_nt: TGTGCCAGCCGGGGGGGGGGACGGCAGCCCCAGCATTTT
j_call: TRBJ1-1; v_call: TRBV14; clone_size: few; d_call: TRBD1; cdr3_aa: CASSRITGVITEAFF; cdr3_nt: TGTGCCAGCAGCCGAATTACAGGGGTTATAACTGAAGCTTTCTTT
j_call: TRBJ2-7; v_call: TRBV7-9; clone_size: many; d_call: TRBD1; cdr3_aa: CASSLGQGFYEQYF; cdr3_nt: TGTGCCAGCAGTTTGGGACAGGGTTTCTACGAGCAGTACTTC
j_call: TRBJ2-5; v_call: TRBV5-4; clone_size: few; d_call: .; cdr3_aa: CASSLGVKPGETQYF; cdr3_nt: TGTGCCAGCAGCTTAGGGGTCAAACCGGGAGAGACCCAGTACTTC
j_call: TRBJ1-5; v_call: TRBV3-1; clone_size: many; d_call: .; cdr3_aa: CASSQFPDSNQPQHF; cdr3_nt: TGTGCCAGCAGCCAGTTCCCAGATAGCAATCAGCCCCAGCATTTT
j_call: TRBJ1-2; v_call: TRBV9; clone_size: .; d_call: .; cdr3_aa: CASSVDNYGYTF; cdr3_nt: TGTGCCAGCAGCGTAGATAACTATGGCTACACCTTC
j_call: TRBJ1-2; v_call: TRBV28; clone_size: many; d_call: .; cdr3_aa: CASSTSRGRAPYGYTF; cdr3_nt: TGTGCCAGCAGCACCAGCCGTGGCAGGGCCCCCTATGGCTACACCTTC
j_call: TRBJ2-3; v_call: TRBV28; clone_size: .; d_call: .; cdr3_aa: CASSSGGHGTDTQYF; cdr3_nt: TGTGCCAGCAGTTCGGGGGGACACGGCACAGATACGCAGTATTTT
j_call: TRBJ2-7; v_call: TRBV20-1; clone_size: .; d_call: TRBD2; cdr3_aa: CSARGAGDLNEQYF; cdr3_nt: TGCAGTGCTAGAGGAGCGGGAGACCTCAACGAGCAGTACTTC
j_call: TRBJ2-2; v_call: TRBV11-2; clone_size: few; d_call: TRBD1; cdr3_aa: CASSLVFQGAVTGELFF; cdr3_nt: TGTGCCAGCAGCTTAGTGTTTCAGGGGGCGGTCACCGGGGAGCTGTTTTTT
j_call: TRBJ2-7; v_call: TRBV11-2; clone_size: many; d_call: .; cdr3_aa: CASSPGQSSYEQYF; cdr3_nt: TGTGCCAGCAGCCCGGGACAAAGCTCCTACGAGCAGTACTTC
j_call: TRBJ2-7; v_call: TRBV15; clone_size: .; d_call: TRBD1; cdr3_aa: CATSRGQGANEQYF; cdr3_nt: TGTGCCACCAGCAGAGGACAGGGGGCCAACGAGCAGTACTTC
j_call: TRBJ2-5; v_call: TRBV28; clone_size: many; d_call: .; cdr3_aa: CASQLLAQETQYF; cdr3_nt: TGTGCCAGCCAATTACTAGCACAAGAGACCCAGTACTTC
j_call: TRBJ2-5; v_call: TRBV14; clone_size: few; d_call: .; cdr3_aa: CASSQDRDYQYF; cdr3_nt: TGTGCCAGCAGCCAAGACAGGGATTACCAGTACTTC
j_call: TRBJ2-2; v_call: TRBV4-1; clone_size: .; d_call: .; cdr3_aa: CASSQDAGRNTGELFF; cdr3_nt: TGCGCCAGCAGCCAGGATGCTGGTCGGAACACCGGGGAGCTGTTTTTT
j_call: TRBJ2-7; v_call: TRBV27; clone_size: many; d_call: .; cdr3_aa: CASGPGLSYEQYF; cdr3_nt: TGTGCCAGCGGTCCGGGTCTGTCCTACGAGCAGTACTTC
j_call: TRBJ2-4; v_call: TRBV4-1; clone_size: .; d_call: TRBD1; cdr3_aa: CASSQEQGAAQNIQYF; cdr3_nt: TGCGCCAGCAGCCAAGAACAGGGGGCTGCCCAAAACATTCAGTACTTC
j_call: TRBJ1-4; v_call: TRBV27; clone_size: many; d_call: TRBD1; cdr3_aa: CASSLPGQGRLFF; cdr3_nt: TGTGCCAGCAGTTTACCGGGACAGGGGAGACTGTTTTTT
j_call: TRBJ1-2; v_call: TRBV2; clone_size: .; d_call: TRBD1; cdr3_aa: CASSDNRGGGYTF; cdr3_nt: TGTGCCAGCAGTGATAACAGGGGAGGGGGCTACACCTTC
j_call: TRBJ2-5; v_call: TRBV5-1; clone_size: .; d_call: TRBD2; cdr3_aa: CASSLGTSGSGETQYF; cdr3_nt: TGCGCCAGCAGCTTGGGGACTAGCGGGAGTGGAGAGACCCAGTACTTC
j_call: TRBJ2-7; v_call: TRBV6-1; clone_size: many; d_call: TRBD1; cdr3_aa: CASSEGQGNLYEQYF; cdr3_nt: TGTGCCAGCAGTGAAGGACAGGGTAATCTTTACGAGCAGTACTTC
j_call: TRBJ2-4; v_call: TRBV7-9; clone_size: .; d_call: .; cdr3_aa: CASSLDLGINIQYF; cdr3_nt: TGTGCCAGCAGCTTAGATTTGGGTATAAACATTCAGTACTTC
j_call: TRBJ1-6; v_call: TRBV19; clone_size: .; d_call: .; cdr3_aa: CASTPSGGNSPLHF; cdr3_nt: TGTGCCAGTACCCCTAGTGGGGGCAATTCACCCCTCCACTTT
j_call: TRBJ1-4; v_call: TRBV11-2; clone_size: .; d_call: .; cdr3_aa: CASSVRKQPTNEKLFF; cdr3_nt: TGTGCCAGCAGCGTACGGAAACAGCCAACTAATGAAAAACTGTTTTTT
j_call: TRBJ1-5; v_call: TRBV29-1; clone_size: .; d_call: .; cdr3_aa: CSVEGGENQPQHF; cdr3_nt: TGCAGCGTTGAAGGGGGGGAGAATCAGCCCCAGCATTTT
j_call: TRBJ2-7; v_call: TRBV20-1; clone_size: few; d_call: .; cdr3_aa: CSARSASFYEQYF; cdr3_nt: TGCAGTGCTAGGTCCGCTAGTTTTTACGAGCAGTACTTC
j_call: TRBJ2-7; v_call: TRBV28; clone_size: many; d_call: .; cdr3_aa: CASSLMGSAYEQYF; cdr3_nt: TGTGCCAGCAGTTTAATGGGAAGTGCCTACGAGCAGTACTTC
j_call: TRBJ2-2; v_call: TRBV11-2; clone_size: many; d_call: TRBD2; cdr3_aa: CASSFRTSGRAVSTGELFF; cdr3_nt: TGTGCCAGCAGCTTCAGGACTAGCGGGAGGGCCGTGAGCACCGGGGAGCTGTTTTTT
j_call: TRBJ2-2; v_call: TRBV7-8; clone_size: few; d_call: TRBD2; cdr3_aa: CASSLEYRRLASKINTGELFF; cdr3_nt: TGTGCCAGCAGCTTAGAGTACCGGAGACTAGCGTCCAAAATAAACACCGGGGAGCTGTTTTTT
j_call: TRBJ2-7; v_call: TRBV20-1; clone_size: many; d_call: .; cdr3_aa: CSARDGGYEQYF; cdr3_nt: TGCAGTGCTAGAGATGGGGGATACGAGCAGTACTTC
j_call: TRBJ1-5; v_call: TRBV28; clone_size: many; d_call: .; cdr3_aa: CASSFRRGVGNQPQHF; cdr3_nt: TGTGCCAGCAGTTTCAGAAGGGGAGTGGGCAATCAGCCCCAGCATTTT
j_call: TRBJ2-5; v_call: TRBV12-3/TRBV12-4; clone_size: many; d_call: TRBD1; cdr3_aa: CASSVGQGQETQYF; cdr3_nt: TGTGCCAGCAGTGTCGGACAGGGTCAAGAGACCCAGTACTTC
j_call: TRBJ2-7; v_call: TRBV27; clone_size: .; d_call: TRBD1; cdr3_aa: CASSLFPGQGGEQYF; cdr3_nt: TGTGCCAGCAGTCTGTTTCCGGGACAGGGAGGCGAGCAGTACTTC
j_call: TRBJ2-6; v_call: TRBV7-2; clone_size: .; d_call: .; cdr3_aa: CASSLGDYSGANVLTF; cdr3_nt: TGTGCCAGCAGCTTAGGGGATTACTCTGGGGCCAACGTCCTGACTTTC
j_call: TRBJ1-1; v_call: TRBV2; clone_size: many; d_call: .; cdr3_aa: CASSAVTEAFF; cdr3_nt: TGTGCCAGCAGTGCCGTGACTGAAGCTTTCTTT
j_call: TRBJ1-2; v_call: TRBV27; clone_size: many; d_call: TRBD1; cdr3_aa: CASLDSGQGLVDGYTF; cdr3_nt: TGTGCCAGCCTGGATTCAGGACAGGGTTTGGTAGATGGCTACACCTTC
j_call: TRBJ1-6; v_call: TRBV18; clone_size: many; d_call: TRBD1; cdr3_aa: CASSPEGAYNSPLHF; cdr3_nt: TGTGCCAGCTCACCAGAGGGGGCTTATAATTCACCCCTCCACTTT
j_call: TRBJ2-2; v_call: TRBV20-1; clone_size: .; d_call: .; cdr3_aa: CSARPAGATGELFF; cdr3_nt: TGCAGTGCTAGGCCCGCCGGTGCCACCGGGGAGCTGTTTTTT
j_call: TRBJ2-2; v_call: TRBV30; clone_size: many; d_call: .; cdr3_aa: CAWGIGELFF; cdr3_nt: TGTGCCTGGGGAATCGGGGAGCTGTTTTTT
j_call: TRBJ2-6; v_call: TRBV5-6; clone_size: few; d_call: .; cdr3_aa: CASSWLGGSGANVLTF; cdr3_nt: TGTGCCAGCAGCTGGCTTGGGGGTTCTGGGGCCAACGTCCTGACTTTC
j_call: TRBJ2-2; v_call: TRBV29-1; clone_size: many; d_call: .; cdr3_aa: CSVGGGDTGELFF; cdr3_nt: TGCAGCGTTGGGGGGGGCGACACCGGGGAGCTGTTTTTT